This T cell receptor beta chain appears in the sequencing data of a study of T-cell reconstitution after alpha-beta-depleted transplantation in children. Of note for this clonotype: Antigen specificity is unknown.

TCRbeta library construction was performed incorporating unique molecular identifiers. TCRdb redid the calling of the PCR reads with MiXCR, one entry per CDR3 protein. The table shows 500,000 to 650,000 distinct CDR3 sequences, with about an eighth occurring only once. Study-level findings and limits: Reports say that about two months after transplant, the alpha-beta T cells came out of several hundred graft clones that had expanded. The origin of high day-60 TCRbeta diversity in some patients lay in surviving recipient T cells and thymic progenitors. At the one-year point after transplant, T-cell counts and TCRbeta diversity were found to come mostly from T cells that had been newly produced.

Trimming left V 3 bases short and J 6 bases short, with 22 bases between. Germline CDR1 and CDR2: SGDLS and YYNGEE. The CDR3 runs to 17 residues. The source of this sequence is a female patient aged 2-15 years who had a stem cell transplant for aplastic anemia, so the T cells may come from the graft donor. The chain links TRBV9 to TRBJ1-5; TRBD1 is a possible D gene (5 bases). This specimen was PBMCs, mostly from graft donor cells, taken 180 days after TCRalphabeta/CD19-depleted stem cell transplant. The CDR3 here is CASSAGPGGFAVQPQHF. CDR3 nucleotide sequence: TGTGCCAGCAGCGCAGGACCGGGGGGATTTGCCGTTCAGCCCCAGCATTTT.